This TCR beta chain was identified during a study of blood T cell repertoires in COVID-19. At the level of the study: Acute and convalescent COVID-19 specimens originated in the United States, Italy and Spain. T cells, B-cell-depleted T cells, or PBMCs supplied cDNA or gDNA.

Original processing notes: Reference gene primer amplification gave estimated nucleated cell counts. The repertoire was sequenced with immunoSEQ multiplex PCR; TCRdb's copy has only in-frame clones and lacks some. The V and J calls and clone size were taken over from that table, and D and trimming were inferred from the DNA. The table lists approximately 220,000 clones, about 88% of them singletons, with about 4% in the top ten. Individuals aged about 18 to 89 years were recruited from about two dozen US areas. Sequenced: PBMCs or T cells enriched from blood (not recorded which). This clonotype was sampled from a woman under 40 who had been exposed to COVID-19.

The CDR3 loop is CASSHSQGVNGYTF. Here the CDR3 DNA reads TGTGCCAGCAGCCATTCCCAGGGCGTGAATGGCTACACCTTC. The chain is built from TRBV11-2 and TRBJ1-2; D is possibly TRBD1 (5 bases). The CDR3 is 14 amino acids. In germline, CDR1 is SGHAT, CDR2 FQNNGV. Trimming left V 5 bases short and J 6 bases short, with 16 bases between.